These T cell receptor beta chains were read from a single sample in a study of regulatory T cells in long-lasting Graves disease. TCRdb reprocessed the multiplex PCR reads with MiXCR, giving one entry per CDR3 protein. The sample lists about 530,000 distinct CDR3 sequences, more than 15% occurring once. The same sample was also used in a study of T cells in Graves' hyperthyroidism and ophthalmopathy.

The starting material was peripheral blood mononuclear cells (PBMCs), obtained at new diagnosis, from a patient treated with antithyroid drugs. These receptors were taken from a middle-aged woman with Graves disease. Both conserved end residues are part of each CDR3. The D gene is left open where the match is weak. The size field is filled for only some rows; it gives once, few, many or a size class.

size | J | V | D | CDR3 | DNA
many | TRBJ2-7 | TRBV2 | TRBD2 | CASKLTSGNYEQYF | TGTGCCAGCAAGCTCACTAGCGGGAACTACGAGCAGTACTTC
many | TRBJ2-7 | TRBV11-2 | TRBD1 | CASNPRLDRGTYEQYF | TGTGCCAGCAACCCTCGCCTGGACAGGGGCACCTACGAGCAGTACTTC
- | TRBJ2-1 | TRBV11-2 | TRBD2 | CASSLGRLASNEQFF | TGTGCCAGCAGCTTAGGTAGACTAGCCTCCAATGAGCAGTTCTTC
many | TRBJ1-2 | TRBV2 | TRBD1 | CASTQQGADYGYTF | TGTGCCAGCACCCAACAGGGGGCGGATTATGGCTACACCTTC
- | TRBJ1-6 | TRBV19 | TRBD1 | CASSTAGSGQGGSPLHF | TGTGCCAGTAGCACGGCGGGGTCGGGACAGGGTGGTTCACCCCTCCACTTT
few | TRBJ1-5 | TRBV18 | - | CASSLNVGSPQHF | TGTGCCAGCTCATTGAACGTTGGGTCGCCCCAGCATTTT
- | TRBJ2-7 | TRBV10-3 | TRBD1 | CAISDWTGGLYEQYF | TGTGCCATCAGTGACTGGACAGGGGGCTTGTACGAGCAGTACTTC
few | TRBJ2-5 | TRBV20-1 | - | CSARDPEEGETQYF | TGCAGTGCTAGAGACCCCGAAGAGGGAGAGACCCAGTACTTC
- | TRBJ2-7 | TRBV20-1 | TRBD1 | CSATPSRQGPSPNF | TGCAGTGCCACCCCCTCCCGACAGGGGCCCTCCCCCAACTTC
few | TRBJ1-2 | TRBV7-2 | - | CASSLGRESGYGYTF | TGTGCCAGCAGCTTAGGGCGGGAGAGTGGCTATGGCTACACCTTC
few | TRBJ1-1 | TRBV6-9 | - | CASSYYENTEAFF | TGTGCCAGCAGTTATTACGAGAACACTGAAGCTTTCTTT
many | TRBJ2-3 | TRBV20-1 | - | CSAPGTSTDTQYF | TGCAGTGCCCCCGGGACAAGCACAGATACGCAGTATTTT
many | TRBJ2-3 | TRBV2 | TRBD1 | CASNWGDRSTDTQYF | TGTGCCAGCAACTGGGGGGACAGGAGCACAGATACGCAGTATTTT
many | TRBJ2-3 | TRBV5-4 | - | CASSFPGSSTDTQYF | TGTGCCAGCAGCTTTCCAGGCTCTAGCACAGATACGCAGTATTTT
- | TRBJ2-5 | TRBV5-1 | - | CASSLQGFQETQYF | TGCGCCAGCAGCTTACAGGGATTCCAAGAGACCCAGTACTTC
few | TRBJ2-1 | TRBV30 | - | CAWSVPDLGGHRYNEQFF | TGTGCCTGGAGTGTACCCGATTTGGGGGGGCACCGGTACAATGAGCAGTTCTTC
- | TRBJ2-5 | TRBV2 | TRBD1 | CASSFDRGGETQYF | TGTGCCAGCAGCTTCGACAGGGGAGGAGAGACCCAGTACTTC
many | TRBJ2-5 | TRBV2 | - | CASKRGEETQYF | TGTGCCAGCAAGAGGGGAGAAGAGACCCAGTACTTC
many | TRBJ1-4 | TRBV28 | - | CASSPHHNEKLFF | TGTGCCAGCAGTCCCCATCATAATGAAAAACTGTTTTTT
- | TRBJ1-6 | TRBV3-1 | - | CASSLTENNSPLHF | TGTGCCAGCAGCCTGACAGAGAATAATTCACCCCTCCACTTT
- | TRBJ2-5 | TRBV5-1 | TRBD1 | CASRPGGLSEETQYF | TGCGCCAGCAGACCAGGGGGCTTGTCTGAAGAGACCCAGTACTTC
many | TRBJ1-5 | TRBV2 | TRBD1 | CASIRPLDRGLHQPQHF | TGTGCCAGCATCCGACCCCTTGACAGGGGCTTGCATCAGCCCCAGCATTTT
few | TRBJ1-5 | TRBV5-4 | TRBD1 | CASSPLGQGRYSNQPQHF | TGTGCCAGCAGCCCTTTGGGACAGGGACGGTATAGCAATCAGCCCCAGCATTTT
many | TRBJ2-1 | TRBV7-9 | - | CASSFGEQFF | TGTGCCAGCAGCTTTGGTGAGCAGTTCTTC
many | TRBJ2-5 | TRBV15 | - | CATSRGGQIETQYF | TGTGCCACCAGCAGGGGGGGGCAGATAGAGACCCAGTACTTC
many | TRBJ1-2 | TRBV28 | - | CASSHRTWGYTF | TGTGCCAGCAGTCACAGGACCTGGGGCTACACCTTC
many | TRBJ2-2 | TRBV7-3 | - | CASRKTGSRDTGELFF | TGTGCCAGCAGGAAAACCGGGAGCAGGGACACCGGGGAGCTGTTTTTT
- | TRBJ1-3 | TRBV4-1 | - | CASSRNSGSSGNTIYF | TGCGCCAGCAGCCGAAACTCGGGAAGCTCTGGAAACACCATATATTTT
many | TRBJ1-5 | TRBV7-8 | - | CASSLQGSEPQHF | TGTGCCAGCAGCTTACAGGGTTCGGAGCCCCAGCATTTT
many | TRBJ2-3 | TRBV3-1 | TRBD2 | CASSQTSGGATGTDTQYF | TGTGCCAGCAGCCAGACTAGCGGGGGGGCGACGGGCACAGATACGCAGTATTTT
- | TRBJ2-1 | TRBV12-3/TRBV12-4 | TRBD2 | CASTPSGGGWDEQFF | TGTGCCAGCACCCCCTCCGGGGGGGGGTGGGATGAGCAGTTCTTC
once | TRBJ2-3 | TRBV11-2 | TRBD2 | CASSLYSSGAGGTDTQYF | TGTGCCAGCAGCTTATACTCTAGCGGGGCGGGCGGCACAGATACGCAGTATTTT
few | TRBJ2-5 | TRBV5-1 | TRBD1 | CASFRQGTETQYF | TGCGCCAGCTTTAGACAGGGCACAGAGACCCAGTACTTC
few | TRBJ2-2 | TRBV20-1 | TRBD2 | CSARDQLRGANTGELFF | TGCAGTGCTAGAGATCAATTGCGGGGGGCGAACACCGGGGAGCTGTTTTTT
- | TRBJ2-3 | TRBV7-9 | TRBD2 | CASSGGGGDSDTQYF | TGTGCCAGCAGCGGGGGCGGGGGGGACTCAGATACGCAGTATTTT
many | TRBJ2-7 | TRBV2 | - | CASSPDEGWGTYEQYF | TGTGCCAGCAGCCCGGATGAAGGCTGGGGAACCTACGAGCAGTACTTC
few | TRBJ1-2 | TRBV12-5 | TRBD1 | CASGLGGQGAHGYTF | TGTGCTAGTGGTCTCGGCGGACAGGGGGCTCATGGCTACACCTTC
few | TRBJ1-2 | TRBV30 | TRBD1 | CAWSATGAYGYTF | TGTGCCTGGAGTGCGACAGGGGCCTATGGCTACACCTTC
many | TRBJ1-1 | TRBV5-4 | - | CASSLERETEAFF | TGTGCCAGCAGCTTGGAGAGGGAGACTGAAGCTTTCTTT
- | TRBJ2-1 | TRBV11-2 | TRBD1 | CASSKGQGAENEQFF | TGTGCCAGCAGCAAGGGACAGGGGGCGGAGAATGAGCAGTTCTTC
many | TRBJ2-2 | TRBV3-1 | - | CASSQDRSTNTGELFF | TGTGCCAGCAGCCAAGACAGGTCAACGAACACCGGGGAGCTGTTTTTT
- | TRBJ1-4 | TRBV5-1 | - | CASSLNAGSNEKLFF | TGCGCCAGCAGCTTGAATGCAGGGTCTAATGAAAAACTGTTTTTT
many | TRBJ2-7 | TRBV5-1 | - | CASRDIGLYEQYF | TGCGCCAGCAGGGACATCGGTCTCTACGAGCAGTACTTC
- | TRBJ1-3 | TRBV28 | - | CASTSGFGNTIYF | TGTGCCAGCACGTCCGGGTTCGGAAACACCATATATTTT
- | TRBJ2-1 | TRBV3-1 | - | CASSRRLSYNEQFF | TGTGCCAGCAGTAGGCGGCTCTCCTACAATGAGCAGTTCTTC
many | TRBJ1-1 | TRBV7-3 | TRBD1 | CASSEHRGDTEAFF | TGTGCCAGCAGCGAACACAGGGGGGACACTGAAGCTTTCTTT
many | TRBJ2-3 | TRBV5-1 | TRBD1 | CASHHGTEITDTQYF | TGCGCCAGTCACCATGGGACAGAGATCACAGATACGCAGTATTTT